The rows below give T cell receptor beta chains drawn from one sample of a study of CD8 T cells in Susac syndrome. TCRdb called the immunoSEQ multiplex PCR reads again in MiXCR, with one record for every CDR3 protein. Here the sample spans tens of thousands of distinct CDR3 sequences, 85% to 95% being singletons. Sequencing was carried out using CD8+ T cells from PBMCs. Receptors were obtained from a human donor with multiple sclerosis. Each CDR3 is given with its conserved first and last residue. D genes are given only for firm matches. Rows may omit the clone size; those that give it use once, few, many or a size class.

d_gene: .; abundance: .; v_gene: TRBV21-1; len: 16; j_gene: TRBJ1-1; CDR3nt: TGTGCCAGCAGCAAACGCGGAGCCGGTTGGGGCACTGAAGCTTTCTTT; CDR3aa: CASSKRGAGWGTEAFF
d_gene: .; abundance: .; v_gene: TRBV30; len: 11; j_gene: TRBJ1-1; CDR3nt: TGTGCCTGGAGTACGGGGCCTGAAGCTTTCTTT; CDR3aa: CAWSTGPEAFF
d_gene: .; abundance: .; v_gene: TRBV9; len: 15; j_gene: TRBJ2-7; CDR3nt: TGTGCCAGCAGCGCTGGGGGGCGGGAGACCTACGAGCAGTACTTC; CDR3aa: CASSAGGRETYEQYF
d_gene: TRBD1; abundance: once; v_gene: TRBV5-6; len: 15; j_gene: TRBJ1-5; CDR3nt: TGTGCCAGCAGCTTCGGACAGGGGGCTTTTCAGCCCCAGCATTTT; CDR3aa: CASSFGQGAFQPQHF
d_gene: TRBD1; abundance: .; v_gene: TRBV2; len: 17; j_gene: TRBJ1-4; CDR3nt: TGTGCCAGCAGTGAACGGGACAGGCGCTCAACTAATGAAAAACTGTTTTTT; CDR3aa: CASSERDRRSTNEKLFF
d_gene: TRBD1; abundance: .; v_gene: TRBV4-1; len: 16; j_gene: TRBJ2-7; CDR3nt: TGCGCCAGCAGCCAAGGGGCGAGGACAGGGGACTACGAGCAGTACTTC; CDR3aa: CASSQGARTGDYEQYF
d_gene: .; abundance: .; v_gene: TRBV7-9; len: 16; j_gene: TRBJ2-1; CDR3nt: TGTGCCAGCAGCTTAGTTTTAGGAGGATGGAACAATGAGCAGTTCTTC; CDR3aa: CASSLVLGGWNNEQFF
d_gene: TRBD1; abundance: .; v_gene: TRBV12-3/TRBV12-4; len: 17; j_gene: TRBJ2-3; CDR3nt: TGTGCCAGCAGTTACCCGGCAGACAGGGGGGACACAGATACGCAGTATTTT; CDR3aa: CASSYPADRGDTDTQYF
d_gene: TRBD1; abundance: .; v_gene: TRBV27; len: 15; j_gene: TRBJ1-4; CDR3nt: TGTGCCCCAGACAGGGAACCTCCAACTAATGAAAAACTGTTTTTT; CDR3aa: CAPDREPPTNEKLFF
d_gene: .; abundance: .; v_gene: TRBV11-2; len: 12; j_gene: TRBJ2-7; CDR3nt: TGTGCCAGCAACAGCTTATCCGACGAGCAGTACTTC; CDR3aa: CASNSLSDEQYF
d_gene: TRBD2; abundance: few; v_gene: TRBV3-1; len: 15; j_gene: TRBJ2-1; CDR3nt: TGTGCCAGCAGCCAGACTAGCAGTTCCTACAATGAGCAGTTCTTC; CDR3aa: CASSQTSSSYNEQFF
d_gene: .; abundance: .; v_gene: TRBV28; len: 12; j_gene: TRBJ2-7; CDR3nt: TGTGCCAGCAGCTGGGGGTGGTACGAGCAGTACTTC; CDR3aa: CASSWGWYEQYF
d_gene: .; abundance: .; v_gene: TRBV30; len: 11; j_gene: TRBJ1-1; CDR3nt: TGTGCCTTAGGACGGGGGACTGAAGCTTTCTTT; CDR3aa: CALGRGTEAFF
d_gene: TRBD1; abundance: .; v_gene: TRBV27; len: 12; j_gene: TRBJ1-2; CDR3nt: TGTGCCAGCAGTACAGGGGGCGATGGCTACACCTTC; CDR3aa: CASSTGGDGYTF
d_gene: TRBD2; abundance: .; v_gene: TRBV7-8; len: 17; j_gene: TRBJ2-1; CDR3nt: TGTGCCAGCAGCTTAGCGTTCAACCTAGCGGGATCCAGTGAGCAGTTCTTC; CDR3aa: CASSLAFNLAGSSEQFF
d_gene: .; abundance: .; v_gene: TRBV6-1; len: 15; j_gene: TRBJ1-1; CDR3nt: TGTGCCAGCAGTGAATTGGAGGTTCGACCCGCGGGAGCTTTCTTT; CDR3aa: CASSELEVRPAGAFF
d_gene: TRBD1; abundance: .; v_gene: TRBV13; len: 20; j_gene: TRBJ1-2; CDR3nt: TGTGCCAGCAGCTTAGGCCCCGGACAGGGTTGGGACCTCCATAACTATGGCTACACCTTC; CDR3aa: CASSLGPGQGWDLHNYGYTF
d_gene: TRBD2; abundance: .; v_gene: TRBV27; len: 18; j_gene: TRBJ2-3; CDR3nt: TGTGCCAGCAGTTTAGGGACTAGGCCCCGCTTTAGCACAGATACGCAGTATTTT; CDR3aa: CASSLGTRPRFSTDTQYF
d_gene: TRBD2; abundance: .; v_gene: TRBV29-1; len: 16; j_gene: TRBJ2-3; CDR3nt: TGCAGCGTCGAAGGACTAGCGGGATCTAGCACAGATACGCAGTATTTT; CDR3aa: CSVEGLAGSSTDTQYF
d_gene: TRBD2; abundance: once; v_gene: TRBV5-1; len: 16; j_gene: TRBJ2-3; CDR3nt: TGCGCCAGCAGCGGGAAGGCTAGCGGGATAATAGATACGCAGTATTTT; CDR3aa: CASSGKASGIIDTQYF
d_gene: TRBD2; abundance: .; v_gene: TRBV29-1; len: 17; j_gene: TRBJ2-2; CDR3nt: TGCAGCGTTGAAGGTGCGATTAGCGGGGGCCCCACCGGGGAGCTGTTTTTT; CDR3aa: CSVEGAISGGPTGELFF
d_gene: .; abundance: .; v_gene: TRBV19; len: 13; j_gene: TRBJ2-1; CDR3nt: TGTGCCAGTAGTATAGGAGGAGGGGATGAGCAGTTCTTC; CDR3aa: CASSIGGGDEQFF
d_gene: .; abundance: .; v_gene: TRBV10-3; len: 16; j_gene: TRBJ1-2; CDR3nt: TGTGCCATCAGGGAAGACAGGCTCCTAGCTAACTATGGCTACACCTTC; CDR3aa: CAIREDRLLANYGYTF
d_gene: .; abundance: .; v_gene: TRBV25-1; len: 15; j_gene: TRBJ1-2; CDR3nt: TGTGCCAGCAGTGGAGGCGCCGACAGGCTTTATGGCTACACCTTC; CDR3aa: CASSGGADRLYGYTF
d_gene: .; abundance: .; v_gene: TRBV7-3; len: 13; j_gene: TRBJ2-2; CDR3nt: TGTGCCAGCAGCTTAACCCTGAGCGGGGAGCTGTTTTTT; CDR3aa: CASSLTLSGELFF
d_gene: TRBD1; abundance: .; v_gene: TRBV7-2; len: 15; j_gene: TRBJ2-7; CDR3nt: TGTGCCAGCAGCCCTGCGGACAGGGGGAACTACGAGCAGTACTTC; CDR3aa: CASSPADRGNYEQYF
d_gene: .; abundance: .; v_gene: TRBV15; len: 15; j_gene: TRBJ1-5; CDR3nt: TGTGCCACCAGCGGATCGGACATAAGCAATCAGCCCCAGCATTTT; CDR3aa: CATSGSDISNQPQHF
d_gene: .; abundance: .; v_gene: TRBV5-1; len: 13; j_gene: TRBJ1-2; CDR3nt: TGCGCCAGCAGCTTCCAGGGAGACTATGGCTACACCTTC; CDR3aa: CASSFQGDYGYTF
d_gene: .; abundance: .; v_gene: TRBV30; len: 14; j_gene: TRBJ2-7; CDR3nt: TGTGCCTGGACCTTATTGGCAGGATCTTACGAGCAGTACTTC; CDR3aa: CAWTLLAGSYEQYF
d_gene: .; abundance: .; v_gene: TRBV3-1; len: 18; j_gene: TRBJ2-1; CDR3nt: TGTGCCAGCAGCCCACTATTCGGCCTAGGACTGTCTAACAATGAGCAGTTCTTC; CDR3aa: CASSPLFGLGLSNNEQFF
d_gene: TRBD2; abundance: .; v_gene: TRBV29-1; len: 13; j_gene: TRBJ2-7; CDR3nt: TGCAGCGTTGGACTAGCGGAATCTTACGAGCAGTACTTC; CDR3aa: CSVGLAESYEQYF
d_gene: .; abundance: .; v_gene: TRBV6-5; len: 13; j_gene: TRBJ2-5; CDR3nt: TGTGCCAGCAGTTACAACGGACAAGAGACCCAGTACTTC; CDR3aa: CASSYNGQETQYF
d_gene: .; abundance: .; v_gene: TRBV3-1; len: 15; j_gene: TRBJ1-4; CDR3nt: TGTGCCAGCAGCCCAAATGCGGATTCCGAGGAAAAACTGTTTTTT; CDR3aa: CASSPNADSEEKLFF
d_gene: .; abundance: .; v_gene: TRBV29-1; len: 11; j_gene: TRBJ1-1; CDR3nt: TGCAGCGCCGGGAGGGGCACTGAAGCTTTCTTT; CDR3aa: CSAGRGTEAFF
d_gene: .; abundance: .; v_gene: TRBV12-3/TRBV12-4; len: 14; j_gene: TRBJ1-2; CDR3nt: TGTGCCAGCAGTTTCGGCGACAGACAACTTGGCTACACCTTC; CDR3aa: CASSFGDRQLGYTF
d_gene: TRBD2; abundance: .; v_gene: TRBV27; len: 19; j_gene: TRBJ2-3; CDR3nt: TGTGCCAGCAGTCTTCTCGGGACTAGCGGGATCACGAGTGAAGATACGCAGTATTTT; CDR3aa: CASSLLGTSGITSEDTQYF
d_gene: TRBD1; abundance: .; v_gene: TRBV7-9; len: 15; j_gene: TRBJ2-1; CDR3nt: TGTGCCAGCAGCTTATATGCGACAGGGGCGGATGAGCAGTTCTTC; CDR3aa: CASSLYATGADEQFF
d_gene: TRBD1; abundance: .; v_gene: TRBV4-1; len: 15; j_gene: TRBJ1-2; CDR3nt: TGCGCCAGCAGCCAAACAGGGGGCGCGACGGGTGGCTACACCTTC; CDR3aa: CASSQTGGATGGYTF
d_gene: .; abundance: once; v_gene: TRBV6-5; len: 15; j_gene: TRBJ2-7; CDR3nt: TGTGCCAGCAGCCCTGGGGGGCGCAGGGACTACGAGCAGTACTTC; CDR3aa: CASSPGGRRDYEQYF
d_gene: .; abundance: .; v_gene: TRBV7-9; len: 14; j_gene: TRBJ1-2; CDR3nt: TGTGCCAGCAGCTTAGATCCGGGGGCTAAGGGCTACACCTTC; CDR3aa: CASSLDPGAKGYTF
d_gene: .; abundance: .; v_gene: TRBV14; len: 15; j_gene: TRBJ1-4; CDR3nt: TGTGCCAGCAGCCAAGATGGAATCCAGGGTGTCAAACTGTTTTTT; CDR3aa: CASSQDGIQGVKLFF
d_gene: .; abundance: once; v_gene: TRBV25-1; len: 12; j_gene: TRBJ1-5; CDR3nt: TGTGCCAGCAGTCCAGGGGATCAGCCCCAGCATTTT; CDR3aa: CASSPGDQPQHF
d_gene: TRBD1; abundance: .; v_gene: TRBV4-1; len: 19; j_gene: TRBJ1-1; CDR3nt: TGCGCCAGCAGCCAAGGAGGGACAGGGGCTTCCCCGGCGGACACTGAAGCTTTCTTT; CDR3aa: CASSQGGTGASPADTEAFF
d_gene: .; abundance: .; v_gene: TRBV15; len: 15; j_gene: TRBJ1-1; CDR3nt: TGTGCCACCAGCCGGGATCCTTTGGGCGGCACTGAAGCTTTCTTT; CDR3aa: CATSRDPLGGTEAFF
d_gene: TRBD1; abundance: .; v_gene: TRBV13; len: 19; j_gene: TRBJ2-6; CDR3nt: TGTGCCAGCAGCTTAGGGGGGACAGGGGGCTCAAGTGGGGCCAACGTCCTGACTTTC; CDR3aa: CASSLGGTGGSSGANVLTF
d_gene: .; abundance: .; v_gene: TRBV12-3/TRBV12-4; len: 13; j_gene: TRBJ2-5; CDR3nt: TGTGCCAGCAGTTTGGAGGTTCGGGAGACCCAGTACTTC; CDR3aa: CASSLEVRETQYF
d_gene: .; abundance: .; v_gene: TRBV27; len: 15; j_gene: TRBJ2-5; CDR3nt: TGTGCCAGCAGTTTATCAGCTTCGAGAGGGGAGACCCAGTACTTC; CDR3aa: CASSLSASRGETQYF
d_gene: TRBD1; abundance: .; v_gene: TRBV14; len: 15; j_gene: TRBJ2-7; CDR3nt: TGTGCCAGCAGCCCTCGGACAGGCCTCTCCTACGAGCAGTACTTC; CDR3aa: CASSPRTGLSYEQYF
d_gene: .; abundance: .; v_gene: TRBV25-1; len: 13; j_gene: TRBJ2-2; CDR3nt: TGTGCCAGCAGTTTAAAAGTCCCCGGGGAGCTGTTTTTT; CDR3aa: CASSLKVPGELFF
d_gene: .; abundance: .; v_gene: TRBV7-9; len: 14; j_gene: TRBJ2-3; CDR3nt: TGTGCCAGCAGCTTAGCGCCCGGGCCAGATACGCAGTATTTT; CDR3aa: CASSLAPGPDTQYF
d_gene: TRBD1; abundance: .; v_gene: TRBV7-9; len: 15; j_gene: TRBJ1-4; CDR3nt: TGTGCCAGCAGCTTAGCCGGGACAGTCAATGTAAAACTGTTTTTT; CDR3aa: CASSLAGTVNVKLFF
d_gene: TRBD2; abundance: .; v_gene: TRBV4-1; len: 15; j_gene: TRBJ2-7; CDR3nt: TGCGCCAGCAGCCAAGCGGGACTAGCGGCTTACGAGCAGTACTTC; CDR3aa: CASSQAGLAAYEQYF
d_gene: .; abundance: .; v_gene: TRBV25-1; len: 15; j_gene: TRBJ2-4; CDR3nt: TGTGCCAGCAGTGGAAGGGAAGACCCCGAGGGCATTCAGTACTTC; CDR3aa: CASSGREDPEGIQYF
d_gene: .; abundance: once; v_gene: TRBV27; len: 13; j_gene: TRBJ1-2; CDR3nt: TGTGCCAGCAGTTTTACCAGGGTCAATGGCTACACCTTC; CDR3aa: CASSFTRVNGYTF
d_gene: .; abundance: .; v_gene: TRBV20-1; len: 10; j_gene: TRBJ1-1; CDR3nt: TGCAGTGCTGGGCCTCGGGAAGCTTTCTTT; CDR3aa: CSAGPREAFF
d_gene: .; abundance: .; v_gene: TRBV19; len: 15; j_gene: TRBJ2-7; CDR3nt: TGTGCCAGTAGTGTCGGGACGCTTACCCCCTACGAGCAGTACTTC; CDR3aa: CASSVGTLTPYEQYF
d_gene: TRBD2; abundance: .; v_gene: TRBV7-9; len: 15; j_gene: TRBJ2-7; CDR3nt: TGTGCCAGCACAAAATCTACAAGCGGGACTGACGAGCAGTACTTC; CDR3aa: CASTKSTSGTDEQYF
d_gene: .; abundance: .; v_gene: TRBV30; len: 13; j_gene: TRBJ1-1; CDR3nt: TGTGCCTACGAGACAGCGATGAACACTGAAGCTTTCTTT; CDR3aa: CAYETAMNTEAFF
d_gene: .; abundance: .; v_gene: TRBV7-2; len: 12; j_gene: TRBJ1-1; CDR3nt: TGTGCCAGCAGCTTTTTCGCGACTGAAGCTTTCTTT; CDR3aa: CASSFFATEAFF